The clone carrying this T cell receptor beta chain occurred a few times. TCRdb re-called the reads with MiXCR, one entry per CDR3 protein. In the table there are roughly 300,000 distinct CDR3 sequences, over 7.5% of which are singletons. This sample is part of a study of T cell repertoires in cytomegalovirus infection. The origin of this receptor is a human donor in good health (CMV status not recorded). Some clones in this sample may be carry-over from other donors' samples. The sequenced sample consisted of PBMCs.

CDR3 bases: TGTGCCAGCAGTGTCGGGGGACAGTCCACCGAGAATGAGCAGTTCTTC. This encodes CASSVGGQSTENEQFF. This sequence joins TRBV6-1 and TRBJ2-1; D possibly corresponds to TRBD1 (7 bases). Looked up from germline, CDR1 is MNHNS and CDR2 is SASEGT. V lost 4 bases to trimming and J lost 7 bases, with 20 bases between them. The CDR3 spans 16 residues.